This paragraph reports one T cell receptor (beta chain). What it binds is not known. This sample was taken from a study of high-grade serous ovarian cancer treatment subgroups. The data were produced by immunoSEQ multiplex PCR, yet TCRdb's version contains in-frame clones alone and is incomplete. The repertoire consists of 35,000 to 45,000 clones, with approximately 80% occurring once and the leading ten covering approximately 3.1%. Findings and caveats of the study: These tumor repertoires lack spatial information from bulk sequencing. TCR clonal relatedness correlated positively with neoantigen level.

Trimming removed 5 bases from V and 6 bases from J; junction bases left unmatched: 3. Germline lookup yields CDR1 SGHAT and CDR2 FQNNGV. This CDR3 comprises 13 residues. Tumor samples were obtained before definitive surgery or chemotherapy. The rearrangement links TRBV11-2 to TRBJ1-2; 10 nucleotides line up with TRBD1. Sequenced sample: tumor tissue. This clonotype was sampled from a human donor with high-grade serous ovarian cancer. CDR3 loop: CASSLGTGDGYTF. The CDR3 coding sequence is TGTGCCAGCAGCCTAGGGACAGGGGATGGCTACACCTTC.